The next 27 T cell receptor beta chains were all read from a single sample in a study of naive and memory T cell subsets (dated by TCRdb to the late 2010s). Library method: UMI-ligation and nested PCR. The sequencer listed for this sample is Illumina MiSeq. The beta constant-region primer consisted of an equimolar mixture of two oligonucleotides that together covered TRBC1 and TRBC2. The ligated cDNA went through four rounds of PCR with nested alpha and beta constant-region primers together with the SP2 primer. TCRdb itself trimmed the public reads at Q25 with fastp, ran MiXCR and retained productive beta chains. Duplicate CDR3 protein sequences are folded into a single record with the most common DNA and genes. For this sample the table gives some 17,000 distinct CDR3 sequences, of which around 8.2% were detected only once. 23% of the sample goes to the ten largest clones. The sequencing sample was made of central memory CD8+ T cells from blood. This sample's cell subset or site label indicates: central memory, CD45RA- CD27+. The receptors were gathered from a human donor in good health.

This clonotype was recorded many times. The chain uses TRBV3-1 and TRBJ2-7; D gene uncertain. The CDR3 is 16 residues long. The germline CDR1 and CDR2 sequences are LGHDT and YNNKEL (reference sequence). The V end lost 4 bases, the J end lost 1 base, and 17 bases lay between the germline ends. CDR3: CASSPRRTARSYEQYF. The CDR3 coding sequence is TGTGCCAGCAGCCCGCGGCGGACCGCGCGTTCCTACGAGCAGTACTTC.

At least ten counts were recorded for this clonotype. It may be a read error: a sequence one base away is much more abundant. V usage is TRBV12-3 or TRBV12-4 and J usage is TRBJ2-1; 10 bases are a match to TRBD2. This CDR3 contains 15 residues. Unmatched junction bases numbered 6, after V lost 5 bases and J lost 5 bases. As DNA, the CDR3 is TGTGCCAGCAGTCCCGGACTAGCGGAGAACAATGAGCAGTTCTTC. This codes for CASSPGLAENNEQFF.

This clonotype has just a few counts. The chain combines TRBV6-1 with TRBJ2-5; 8 positions agree with TRBD2. The germline V gene has CDR1 MNHNS and CDR2 SASEGT. With 8 bases clipped from V and 1 base from J, the junction kept 9 bases outside the gene matches. This CDR3 is 15 amino acids long. The CDR3 sequence is CASSRMAGGQETQYF. DNA of the CDR3: TGTGCCAGCTCGAGAATGGCGGGGGGCCAAGAGACCCAGTACTTC.

At least ten counts were recorded for this clonotype. The J gene is TRBJ2-5, the V gene TRBV6-2 or TRBV6-3, with 11 nucleotides matching TRBD2. Germline CDR1 and CDR2: MNHEY and SVGEGT. J lost 3 bases, V lost 6 bases, and 18 bases had no gene match. The CDR3 has 19 residues. CDR3 amino acids: CASRLTRGLAGGKEETQYF. CDR3 nucleotides: TGTGCCAGCAGACTTACCCGCGGGCTAGCGGGAGGAAAGGAAGAGACCCAGTACTTC.

This rearrangement joins TRBV19 to TRBJ2-6, with 8 bases fitting TRBD1. Germline CDR1 reads LNHDA; CDR2 reads SQIVND (reference sequence). V lost 5 bases to trimming and J lost 0 bases; unmatched junction nucleotides: 6. The CDR3 runs to 17 residues. This chain's CDR3 is CASSLTGDHSGANVLTF. The CDR3, as DNA: TGTGCCAGTAGTCTGACAGGGGACCACTCTGGGGCCAACGTCCTGACTTTC.

This sequence joins TRBV13 and TRBJ2-1; 9 bases match TRBD1. This CDR3 comprises 16 residues. V lost 0 bases to trimming and J lost 2 bases; unmatched junction nucleotides: 2. Germline V gene sequence: CDR1 PRHDT, CDR2 FYEKMQ (reference sequence). The CDR3 DNA follows: TGTGCCAGCAGCTTAGGGGGGACAGGGACCTACAATGAGCAGTTCTTC. This gives the protein CASSLGGTGTYNEQFF. Together with reference TRBV13 and TRBJ2-1, the CDR3 gives the full variable domain: AAGVIQSPRHLIKEKRETATLKCYPIPRHDTVYWYQQGPGQDPQFLISFYEKMQSDKGSIPDRFSAQQFSDYHSELNMSSLELGDSALYFCASSLGGTGTYNEQFFGPGTRLTVL.

J is TRBJ1-5 and V is TRBV6-6, with D possibly matching TRBD1 (5 bases). CDR1 and CDR2 (germline): MNHNY, SVGAGI (reference sequence). V lost 0 bases and J 8 bases, leaving 17 bases between the germline ends. This CDR3 has 16 amino acids. The CDR3 DNA reads TGTGCCAGCAGTTACTCGGGTGGGGCAGGCTCAGAGCCCCAGCATTTT. It encodes CASSYSGGAGSEPQHF.

This clonotype was seen only a few times. This sequence joins TRBV4-2 and TRBJ2-1; D call uncertain. V was cut by 3 bases and J by 5 bases, with 5 bases left in between. CDR3 length: 12 residues. CDR1 is LGHNA, CDR2 YNFKEQ, per germline. This chain's CDR3 is CASSQVNNEQFF. CDR3 sequence (DNA): TGTGCCAGCAGCCAGGTGAACAATGAGCAGTTCTTC.

This clonotype appeared many times. The rearrangement uses TRBV20-1 and TRBJ2-7, with TRBD1 identical over 8 bases. This CDR3 spans 16 amino acids. V lost 3 bases, J lost 3 bases, and 13 bases stayed unmatched. Germline CDR1 and CDR2: DFQATT and SNEGSKA (reference sequence). CDR3 DNA: TGCAGTGCTAGGGACCCAGGGACAGGCTCCCTCTACGAGCAGTACTTC. This sequence encodes CSARDPGTGSLYEQYF.

As to this clonotype: A clone one base away is much larger, so this may be a read error. J is TRBJ2-1 and V is TRBV9; D is undetermined. Trimming shortened V by 7 bases and J by 4 bases, and 15 bases separated the two germline ends. CDR1 is SGDLS, CDR2 YYNGEE, per germline. This CDR3 is 14 amino acids long. The CDR3 sequence: CASSPVNIYNEQFF. CDR3 bases: TGTGCCAGCTCCCCGGTAAATATTTACAATGAGCAGTTCTTC.

The chain combines TRBV29-1 with TRBJ1-1; possible D gene TRBD1, 6 bases. Trimming took 6 bases from V and 5 from J, leaving 16 bases between them. CDR1 is SQVTM and CDR2 is ANQGSEA in the germline V gene. This CDR3 spans 13 amino acids. As DNA, the CDR3 is TGCAGCGTGGGGACACTCCCCGGGACTGAAGCTTTCTTT. Protein sequence: CSVGTLPGTEAFF.

This clonotype was detected ten times or more. J is TRBJ1-5 and V is TRBV27; D possibly corresponds to TRBD1 (5 bases). The CDR3 has 13 residues. Trimming left V 3 bases short and J 6 bases short, with 9 bases between. Germline assignment: CDR1 MNHEY and CDR2 SMNVEV (reference sequence). CDR3 region: CASSLGTGQPQHF. In DNA, the CDR3 is TGTGCCAGCAGTTTGGGGACTGGTCAGCCCCAGCATTTT.

The chain uses TRBV20-1 and TRBJ1-1; D remains ambiguous. Trimming took 2 bases from V and 0 from J, leaving 4 bases between them. CDR3 size: 12 residues. Germline V lookup: CDR1 DFQATT, CDR2 SNEGSKA (reference sequence). Here the CDR3 DNA reads TGCAGTGCTAGACCCCTGAACACTGAAGCTTTCTTT. Translating it yields CSARPLNTEAFF.

The gene calls are TRBV7-8 and TRBJ1-3; D is ambiguous. CDR3 length: 15 amino acids. Trimming stripped 1 base from V and 8 bases from J, with 15 bases between. CDR1 SGHVS and CDR2 FQNEAQ come from the germline V gene. DNA of the CDR3: TGTGCCAGCAGCTTAGAGCTTTTGGAAGGAGACACCATATATTTT. The encoded protein is CASSLELLEGDTIYF.

This clonotype was seen many times. This chain joins TRBV4-3 and TRBJ2-3; D may be TRBD1 or TRBD2 (7 bases each). Germline-derived CDR1 and CDR2 are LGHNA and YSLEER. The CDR3 loop spans 19 amino acids. Trimming took 1 base from V and 1 from J, leaving 21 bases between them. DNA of the CDR3: TGCGCCAGCAGCCAAGTCCCCAGGGGGACGGGGGGCGGCACAGATACGCAGTATTTT. This encodes CASSQVPRGTGGGTDTQYF.

The table lists this clonotype with a few counts. The V gene is TRBV7-8, the J gene TRBJ1-4; TRBD1 matches at 10 bases. The CDR3 runs to 15 residues. J lost 7 bases, V lost 5 bases, and 7 bases had no gene match. Germline CDR1 reads SGHVS; CDR2 reads FQNEAQ. The CDR3 region is CASSQDRGSLEKLFF. The CDR3 nucleotides read TGTGCCAGCAGCCAGGACAGGGGGAGCCTTGAAAAACTGTTTTTT.

The chain joins TRBV20-1 to TRBJ1-5; no firm D call. Germline V lookup: CDR1 DFQATT, CDR2 SNEGSKA (reference sequence). This CDR3 region has 14 residues. The V end was cut by 2 bases, the J end by 6 bases, with 14 bases between. The CDR3 DNA is TGCAGTGCTAGACCAGGAGACGTCGCTCAGCCCCAGCATTTT. It is translated as CSARPGDVAQPQHF.

By its share, this clonotype is medium-sized. The chain combines TRBV20-1 with TRBJ2-1; 8 bases align to TRBD1. Trimming at V came to 6 bases and at J to 8 bases, leaving 9 bases not matched to a gene. Germline values: CDR1 DFQATT, CDR2 SNEGSKA (reference sequence). The CDR3 spans 13 residues. CDR3 protein: CSAETGVGDEQFF. CDR3 nucleotide sequence: TGCAGTGCCGAGACAGGGGTCGGTGATGAGCAGTTCTTC.

This clonotype was seen ten or more times. The V call is TRBV20-1, the J call TRBJ2-1, with D perhaps TRBD1 (5 bases). The CDR3 has 16 amino acids. Germline loops: CDR1 DFQATT, CDR2 SNEGSKA (reference sequence). Trimming cost V 1 base and J 8 bases, with 21 bases left between them. The CDR3 sequence is CSARGLAGKVLDEQFF. CDR3 DNA sequence: TGCAGTGCTAGAGGTTTGGCAGGGAAGGTTTTGGATGAGCAGTTCTTC.

This clonotype is medium-sized (0.01 to 0.1%). J is TRBJ2-7 and V is TRBV6-2 or TRBV6-3, with TRBD1 matching 7 bases. Germline V lookup: CDR1 MNHEY, CDR2 SVGEGT. The CDR3 has 14 amino acids. V shed 8 bases, J shed 5 bases, and the junction held 12 bases outside the gene matches. CDR3 residues: CASQETGSSDEQYF. Written as DNA, the CDR3 is TGTGCCAGCCAGGAGACAGGGTCATCTGACGAGCAGTACTTC.

This clonotype was seen at least ten times. The chain has TRBV6-1 and TRBJ1-5; D gene ambiguous. The germline V and J ends were trimmed by 3 bases and 4 bases, with 10 bases remaining between them. The CDR3 contains 14 residues. Germline loops: CDR1 MNHNS, CDR2 SASEGT. The CDR3: CASSDSWENQPQHF. The CDR3 DNA follows: TGTGCCAGCAGTGATTCATGGGAAAATCAGCCCCAGCATTTT.

This clonotype was counted ten times or more. This chain uses TRBV20-1 with TRBJ2-1, with 9 nucleotides matching TRBD1. From germline, CDR1 is DFQATT and CDR2 SNEGSKA (reference sequence). This CDR3 is built from 13 residues. The J segment lost 2 bases and the V segment lost 6 bases, leaving 2 bases of the junction unmatched. The CDR3 reads CSARDRAYNEQFF. DNA for the CDR3: TGCAGTGCCCGGGACAGGGCCTACAATGAGCAGTTCTTC.

J is TRBJ2-3 and V is TRBV20-1, with D possibly being TRBD2 (6 bases). The CDR3 has 14 residues. V was trimmed by 4 bases and J by 2 bases, leaving 13 bases between them. Germline V gene sequence: CDR1 DFQATT, CDR2 SNEGSKA (reference sequence). CDR3: CSAIREEVTDTQYF. The CDR3 nucleotides read TGCAGTGCTATTAGGGAGGAGGTCACAGATACGCAGTATTTT.

This clonotype was recorded at least ten times. The chain joins TRBV28 to TRBJ1-2, with D tentatively TRBD1 (5 bases). With 6 bases removed from V and 6 bases from J, the gap between germline ends came to 20 bases. The CDR3 has 15 amino acids. Germline-derived CDR1 and CDR2 are MDHEN and SYDVKM. CDR3 amino acids: CASRLGSRESDGYTF. DNA for the CDR3: TGTGCCAGCAGACTCGGGTCCAGGGAGTCGGATGGCTACACCTTC.

This clonotype was picked up a small number of times. The chain combines TRBV4-3 with TRBJ2-3; TRBD2 matches 11 bases. From germline, CDR1 is LGHNA and CDR2 YSLEER. This CDR3 region has 15 residues. J lost 3 bases, V lost 4 bases, and 3 bases had no gene match. Here the CDR3 reads CASSPGLADTDTQYF. The DNA of the CDR3 is TGCGCCAGCAGCCCGGGACTAGCGGATACAGATACGCAGTATTTT.

This clonotype turned up a few times. The V gene is TRBV20-1, the J gene TRBJ1-1; weak D call: TRBD1 (6 bases). Trimming took 5 bases from V and 4 from J, leaving 11 bases between them. Germline lookup yields CDR1 DFQATT and CDR2 SNEGSKA (reference sequence). The CDR3 is 12 amino acids. CDR3 sequence: CSAGRGGTEAFF. DNA for the CDR3: TGCAGTGCTGGCAGGGGCGGCACTGAAGCTTTCTTT.

As for this clonotype: This may stem from a read error, because a much larger clone lies one nucleotide away. This chain joins TRBV21-1 and TRBJ2-3; TRBD1, as called in the table, went unchecked against the DNA. TRBV21-1 is an annotated pseudogene. This CDR3 region has 16 residues. The CDR3 DNA reads as TGTGCCAGCAGCAAAGGGAGGACAGGGGTCGCAGATACGCAGTGTTTT. As protein: CASSKGRTGVADTQCF.